The 30 T cell receptor beta chains below all came from one sample that was sequenced in a study of OX40 agonist ivuxolimab in advanced cancers. Repertoires were generated with immunoSEQ multiplex PCR, while TCRdb's copy carries only in-frame clones and drops some. Of fewer than 60,000 clones in the sample, approximately 86% are singletons; the top ten hold around 0.8%. Sequenced material: CD4+ or CD8+ T cells sorted from blood, taken in a trial of the OX40 agonist ivuxolimab. Receptors were obtained from an adult with an advanced solid tumor such as melanoma, head and neck, liver or kidney cancer.

The chain combines TRBV15 with TRBJ2-6; D remains unclear. Germline V gives CDR1 LNHNV, CDR2 YYDKDF (reference sequence). Trimming removed 1 base at V and 1 base at J, with 5 bases between. This CDR3 region has 15 residues. The CDR3 DNA sequence: TGTGCCACCAGCAGAGGACTTTCTGGGGCCAACGTCCTGACTTTC. Amino acids: CATSRGLSGANVLTF.

The chain couples TRBV6-5 to TRBJ2-7; D remains unclear. From germline, CDR1 is MNHEY and CDR2 SVGAGI. The CDR3 has 12 residues. V was cut by 6 bases and J by 11 bases, with 17 bases left in between. CDR3 sequence (DNA): TGTGCCAGCAGAAATGGACCTCTAAGGGAGTACTTC. This gives the protein CASRNGPLREYF.

This rearrangement joins TRBV25-1 to TRBJ2-1, with 7 bases aligning to TRBD2. J gave up 0 bases and V 8 bases, and 10 bases lay outside the gene matches. Germline loops: CDR1 MGHDK, CDR2 SYGVNS. The CDR3 totals 16 residues. CDR3 loop: CASGQRDLSSYNEQFF. DNA for the CDR3: TGTGCCAGCGGTCAGCGGGACCTCTCCTCCTACAATGAGCAGTTCTTC.

J is TRBJ2-7 and V is TRBV6-1, with D possibly TRBD1 on 6 matching bases. Trimming left V 1 base short and J 4 bases short, with 14 bases between. This CDR3 region has 15 residues. Germline lookup yields CDR1 MNHNS and CDR2 SASEGT. The CDR3 sequence: CASSEGGGPRYEQYF. The CDR3, as DNA: TGTGCCAGCAGTGAAGGTGGGGGCCCTCGGTACGAGCAGTACTTC.

As to this clone: Sequence at one end of the junction differs from germline and may be a read error. This rearrangement joins TRBV6-1 to TRBJ2-1; the D is unclear. Germline V gene sequence: CDR1 MNHNS, CDR2 SASEGT. The CDR3 has 12 residues. The CDR3 region has the DNA TGTGCCAGCGGTGACCCATACAATGAGCAGTTCTTC. Its translation: CASGDPYNEQFF.

The genes are TRBV6-6 and TRBJ2-5, with D hard to call. Trimming pared 0 bases from V and 8 bases from J, leaving 4 bases between. The CDR3 runs to 11 residues. Germline V gene data show CDR1 as MNHNY and CDR2 as SVGAGI (reference sequence). DNA for the CDR3: TGTGCCAGCAGTTACTCTTATACCCAGTACTTC. This codes for CASSYSYTQYF.

The chain combines TRBV5-6 with TRBJ1-1, with unresolved D. Trimming took 5 bases from V and 5 from J, leaving 13 bases between them. CDR3 length: 13 residues. Germline lookup yields CDR1 SGHDT and CDR2 YYEEEE. CDR3 loop: CASRFQLGTEAFF. For the CDR3, the DNA is TGTGCCAGCAGGTTTCAACTTGGGACTGAAGCTTTCTTT. Variable domain in full (rest from reference TRBV5-6 and TRBJ1-1): DAGVTQSPTHLIKTRGQQVTLRCSPKSGHDTVSWYQQALGQGPQFIFQYYEEEERQRGNFPDRFSGHQFPNYSSELNVNALLLGDSALYLCASRFQLGTEAFFGQGTRLTVV.

The gene calls are TRBV6-5 and TRBJ2-3; D not resolved. The CDR3 is 15 residues long. CDR1 and CDR2 (germline): MNHEY, SVGAGI. V was trimmed by 2 bases and J by 7 bases, leaving 16 bases between them. CDR3 amino acids: CASSYGPPLTYTQYF. The CDR3 DNA follows: TGTGCCAGCAGTTACGGCCCGCCGTTGACCTATACGCAGTATTTT.

Written as DNA, the CDR3 is TGCAGCTCTTTAACGAACACTGAAGCTTTCTTT. Its protein is CSSLTNTEAFF. The chain has TRBV29-1 and TRBJ1-1; D unclear. There are 11 residues in the CDR3. Germline V gene sequence: CDR1 SQVTM, CDR2 ANQGSEA. V was pared by 8 bases and J by 1 base, with 8 bases between.

The genes are TRBV30 and TRBJ1-5; D may be TRBD1 (6 bases). V gave up 5 bases and J gave up 6 bases, with 14 bases separating them. The CDR3 sequence is 13 residues long. CDR1 and CDR2 from the germline V gene are GTSNPN and SVGIG (reference sequence). The CDR3 sequence is CAWDVGAGQPQHF. The DNA for the CDR3 is TGTGCCTGGGACGTGGGGGCGGGTCAGCCCCAGCATTTT. Combining the CDR3 with reference TRBV30 and TRBJ1-5 gives the whole variable domain SQTIHQWPATLVQPVGSPLSLECTVEGTSNPNLYWYRQAAGRGLQLLFYSVGIGQISSEVPQNLSASRPQDRQFILSSKKLLLSDSGFYLCAWDVGAGQPQHFGDGTRLSIL.

CDR3 coding DNA: TGTGCCAGCAAAGTGGTGGCCTACAATGAGCAGTTCTTC. Translated, it gives CASKVVAYNEQFF. The genes are TRBV2 and TRBJ2-1; D is ambiguous. Trimming took 7 bases from V and 2 from J, leaving 9 bases between them. The germline CDR1 and CDR2 sequences are SNHLY and FYNNEI. CDR3 size: 13 residues.

The V gene is TRBV28, the J gene TRBJ2-3; tentative D call: TRBD2 (7 bases). Germline CDR1 and CDR2: MDHEN and SYDVKM. The CDR3 contains 15 residues. Trimming took off 7 bases at V and 4 bases at J, with 18 bases between the two ends. CDR3 residues: CASTPLEGGADTQYF. The DNA of the CDR3 is TGTGCCAGCACCCCTTTGGAGGGGGGGGCAGATACGCAGTATTTT. The full variable domain, its missing parts supplied by reference TRBV28 and TRBJ2-3, is DVKVTQSSRYLVKRTGEKVFLECVQDMDHENMFWYRQDPGLGLRLIYFSYDVKMKEKGDIPEGYSVSREKKERFSLILESASTNQTSMYLCASTPLEGGADTQYFGPGTRLTVL.

The chain recombines TRBV6-6 with TRBJ2-2, with a possible D match to TRBD2 (6 bases). The CDR3 length is 16 residues. V lost 5 bases and J lost 0, with 13 bases in between. The germline gives CDR1 MNHNY, CDR2 SVGAGI (reference sequence). The CDR3 loop reads CASSTLGLTNTGELFF. The CDR3 DNA reads TGTGCCAGCAGTACGCTGGGACTGACGAACACCGGGGAGCTGTTTTTT.

The V and J genes are TRBV7-2 and TRBJ2-3; 13 bases map to TRBD2. Germline V gene sequence: CDR1 SGHTA, CDR2 FQGNSA. The V and J ends lost 3 bases and 4 bases, in that order; junction bases with no gene match: 1. The CDR3 loop spans 15 amino acids. The CDR3, as DNA: TGTGCCAGCAGCTTGACTAGCGGGAGGCCAGATACGCAGTATTTT. This gives the protein CASSLTSGRPDTQYF. Drawing the rest from reference TRBV7-2 and TRBJ2-3, the complete variable domain is GAGVSQSPSNKVTEKGKDVELRCDPISGHTALYWYRQSLGQGLEFLIYFQGNSAPDKSGLPSDRFSAERTGGSVSTLTIQRTQQEDSAVYLCASSLTSGRPDTQYFGPGTRLTVL.

The table lists this clone with a count of one. The chain recombines TRBV4-3 with TRBJ1-2, with D tentatively TRBD1 (5 bases). Deletions cut 1 base from V and 4 bases from J, with 7 bases between. This CDR3 is built from 13 residues. Looked up from germline, CDR1 is LGHNA and CDR2 is YSLEER. CDR3 in amino acids: CASSQGTGYGYTF. In DNA form, the CDR3 reads TGCGCCAGCAGCCAAGGAACAGGCTATGGCTACACCTTC.

The chain combines TRBV18 with TRBJ2-2, with 7 bases that match TRBD1. The length of the CDR3 is 15 residues. The germline V gene encodes CDR1 KGHSH and CDR2 LQKENI. With V trimmed by 4 bases and J by 1 base, 3 bases remained unmatched. The CDR3 DNA follows: TGTGCCAGCTCACAGAGGACAGGGAACACCGGGGAGCTGTTTTTT. Amino acids: CASSQRTGNTGELFF.

The J gene is TRBJ2-7, the V gene TRBV5-1, with D maybe TRBD1 (5 bases). Trimming pared 0 bases from V and 4 bases from J, leaving 14 bases between. The CDR3 has 15 residues. Germline lookup yields CDR1 SGHRS and CDR2 YFSETQ. The CDR3 region is CASSLEVGTGYEQYF. For the CDR3, the DNA is TGCGCCAGCAGCTTGGAGGTGGGAACAGGTTACGAGCAGTACTTC.

This clone came up a few times. The gene calls are TRBV6-5 and TRBJ2-7; tentative D call: TRBD2 (5 bases). This CDR3 comprises 11 residues. Germline V gene lookup returns CDR1 MNHEY and CDR2 SVGAGI. The V gene lost 4 bases and the J gene lost 6 bases, with 7 bases spanning the gap. This CDR3 reads CASSSRGEQYF. DNA of the CDR3: TGTGCCAGCAGTTCTCGGGGCGAGCAGTACTTC.

The rearrangement links TRBV28 to TRBJ1-5; 7 bases are a match to TRBD1. V shed 7 bases and J 1 base; nucleotides not matched to a gene: 10. CDR1 MDHEN and CDR2 SYDVKM come from the germline V gene. The CDR3 runs 16 residues. DNA for the CDR3: TGTGCCAGCACCAAAAAGCAGGGGGGCAGCAATCAGCCCCAGCATTTT. Translating gives CASTKKQGGSNQPQHF.

The rearrangement joins TRBV19 to TRBJ2-2; D unclear. Germline V gives CDR1 LNHDA, CDR2 SQIVND (reference sequence). This CDR3 contains 14 residues. V lost 7 bases to trimming and J lost 4 bases, with 13 bases between them. The CDR3 DNA is TGTGCCAGTACCCCTGGAACAGCCACCGGGGAGCTGTTTTTT. This codes for CASTPGTATGELFF.

This clone was detected only once. The CDR3 DNA sequence: TGTGCCAGCAGCTTGGCGGCACTAGCGGTGTACGAGCAGTACTTC. This codes for CASSLAALAVYEQYF. The V and J genes are TRBV5-5 and TRBJ2-7, with 8 nucleotides matching TRBD2. This CDR3 comprises 15 residues. The germline gives CDR1 SGHKS, CDR2 YYEKEE (reference sequence). Trimming cost V 0 bases and J 4 bases; bases outside gene matches: 6.

The rearrangement links TRBV7-8 to TRBJ2-2; 10 bases agree with TRBD1. Germline CDR1 reads SGHVS; CDR2 reads FQNEAQ. The CDR3 sequence is 16 residues long. V was clipped by 5 bases and J by 1 base; unmatched bases: 4. CDR3 amino acids: CASSQRDRGNTGELFF. The CDR3 DNA sequence: TGTGCCAGCAGCCAGAGGGACAGGGGGAACACCGGGGAGCTGTTTTTT.

The V call is TRBV6-4, the J call TRBJ2-3; possibly TRBD2 for D (5 bases). Between the trimmed V and J ends, which lost 5 bases and 5 bases, there was a span of 8 bases. The CDR3 length is 12 residues. Per the germline V gene, CDR1 is MRHNA and CDR2 is SNTAGT. The CDR3 nucleotides are TGTGCCAGCAGTCTTGAGGGAGATACGCAGTATTTT. Encoded protein: CASSLEGDTQYF.

This clone has only one observation. J is TRBJ2-1 and V is TRBV5-1; tentative D call: TRBD2 (5 bases). Per germline, CDR1 SGHRS and CDR2 YFSETQ. There are 15 residues in the CDR3. Trimming cost V 4 bases and J 5 bases, with 16 bases left between them. CDR3 nucleotides: TGCGCCAGCAGCCTAAATTCGGGGTTCAACAATGAGCAGTTCTTC. Amino acids: CASSLNSGFNNEQFF.

The chain couples TRBV19 to TRBJ2-2; 7 bases line up with TRBD1. The CDR3 extends over 14 amino acids. In germline, CDR1 is LNHDA, CDR2 SQIVND (reference sequence). V lost 6 bases, J lost 1 base, and 2 bases stayed unmatched. The CDR3 DNA reads as TGTGCCAGTAGACGGGACAGGAACACCGGGGAGCTGTTTTTT. Encoded protein: CASRRDRNTGELFF.

The chain couples TRBV4-2 to TRBJ1-3; TRBD1 matches at 9 bases. CDR1 and CDR2 (germline): LGHNA, YNFKEQ. Trimming removed 4 bases from V and 7 bases from J; junction bases left unmatched: 11. This CDR3 is built from 16 residues. CDR3 nucleotide sequence: TGTGCCAGCAGCCGGACCCGGGACAGGGAGGCGAACACCATATATTTT. This translates into CASSRTRDREANTIYF.

The chain is built from TRBV4-3 and TRBJ2-5; 11 bases are shared with TRBD2. The CDR3 spans 18 residues. The germline CDR1 and CDR2 sequences are LGHNA and YSLEER. The junction had 12 bases not matched to a gene; V was cut back by 3 bases and J by 3 bases. CDR3 sequence: CASSQGDHGGLAEETQYF. CDR3 bases: TGCGCCAGCAGCCAGGGAGACCATGGGGGACTAGCGGAAGAGACCCAGTACTTC.

The chain combines TRBV6-5 with TRBJ2-1; the match to TRBD2 covers 8 bases. Germline V gives CDR1 MNHEY, CDR2 SVGAGI. The CDR3 has 15 residues. After removal of 6 bases from V and 8 bases from J, the junction contained 12 bases not matched to a gene. The CDR3 DNA sequence: TGTGCCAGCAGATCGGGAGCGGGAGTAATCGATGAGCAGTTCTTC. This codes for CASRSGAGVIDEQFF.

The chain has TRBV7-9 and TRBJ2-2; possible D gene TRBD2, 6 bases. Germline V gene lookup returns CDR1 SEHNR and CDR2 FQNEAQ (reference sequence). CDR3 length: 15 amino acids. V lost 7 bases to trimming and J lost 4 bases, with 16 bases between them. The CDR3 DNA reads as TGTGCCAGCACCAGAACGGGAGCGACCACCGGGGAGCTGTTTTTT. Translated: CASTRTGATTGELFF. Looking up the rest from reference TRBV7-9 and TRBJ2-2 gives the full variable domain: DTGVSQNPRHKITKRGQNVTFRCDPISEHNRLYWYRQTLGQGPEFLTYFQNEAQLEKSRLLSDRFSAERPKGSFSTLEIQRTEQGDSAMYLCASTRTGATTGELFFGEGSRLTVL.

This chain uses TRBV7-3 with TRBJ2-6; D gene unclear. Deletions cut 5 bases from V and 4 bases from J, with 9 bases between. CDR1 SGHTA and CDR2 FQGTGA come from the germline V gene. The CDR3 covers 14 residues. The CDR3 is CASSPLGGANVLTF. In nucleotides, the CDR3 is TGTGCCAGCAGCCCTTTGGGCGGGGCCAACGTCCTGACTTTC.